This paragraph covers one TCR beta chain sequence. Germline V gene lookup returns CDR1 SGHDN and CDR2 FVKESK. V gave up 3 bases and J gave up 11 bases, with 11 bases separating them. The CDR3 consists of 13 residues. This entry is derived from a study of control samples from healthy donors and cancer patients. Assay used: immunoSEQ multiplex PCR; TCRdb lists only in-frame clones, some missing. The top ten clones hold about 2.8% of a sample with fewer than 60,000 clones, around 85% of them seen once. The V gene is TRBV14, the J gene TRBJ1-6; maybe TRBD1 (5 bases). The source material was PBMCs. This sequence was found in a woman aged 45-65 years with lung cancer. Here the CDR3 DNA reads TGTGCCAGCAGCCATCCAGGGTCGGCACCCCTCCACTTT. It codes for CASSHPGSAPLHF.